Below, 29 T cell receptor beta chains from the same sample are listed, as sequenced in a study of graft-versus-host responses after intestinal transplantation. Profiled with immunoSEQ multiplex PCR; TCRdb holds only in-frame clones, not every one. Of fewer than 100,000 clones listed, approximately 85% were seen once; the top ten hold over 1.1%. The specimen was PBMCs, collected 255 days after intestinal transplant. The receptor set was obtained from a human patient who received an intestinal transplant, so some T cells may come from the graft donor.

In regard to this clone: The germline gene is not matched at one end of the junction; a read error may be the cause. This chain connects TRBV2 to TRBJ2-1; D uncertain. Germline lookup yields CDR1 SNHLY and CDR2 FYNNEI. There are 13 residues in the CDR3. The CDR3 region has the DNA TGTGCCAGCAGTGAAGCGCGTCCGGGTTTGCAGCTCTTC. Translating gives CASSEARPGLQLF.

The chain links TRBV6-5 to TRBJ1-1; D possibly corresponds to TRBD1 (5 bases). This CDR3 has 11 amino acids. Trimming left V 5 bases short and J 8 bases short, with 9 bases between. Germline V lookup: CDR1 MNHEY, CDR2 SVGAGI. CDR3 coding DNA: TGTGCCAGCAGTCAGGGTTGGGAAGCTTTCTTT. Residues: CASSQGWEAFF.

CDR3 residues: CASSLSGTGTRETQYF. As DNA, the CDR3 is TGTGCCAGCAGTTTATCCGGGACAGGGACACGAGAGACCCAGTACTTC. The rearrangement uses TRBV28 and TRBJ2-5; 9 bases map to TRBD1. The CDR3 length is 16 residues. With V trimmed by 1 base and J by 4 bases, 7 bases remained unmatched. Per the germline V gene, CDR1 is MDHEN and CDR2 is SYDVKM.

The V and J genes are TRBV28 and TRBJ2-3; D not certain. Per the germline V gene, CDR1 is MDHEN and CDR2 is SYDVKM. The CDR3 runs to 14 residues. The V gene lost 8 bases and the J gene lost 6 bases, with 18 bases spanning the gap. The CDR3 DNA is TGTGCCAGCTTAATTTGGGATCAGCTGGATACGCAGTATTTT. Translated, it gives CASLIWDQLDTQYF.

CDR3 sequence: CASKYTVNTEAFF. The CDR3 DNA sequence: TGTGCCAGCAAATATACTGTGAACACTGAAGCTTTCTTT. The V and J genes are TRBV6-1 and TRBJ1-1; D is ambiguous. Per germline, CDR1 MNHNS and CDR2 SASEGT. CDR3 length: 13 residues. V shed 7 bases and J shed 0 bases, with 9 bases lying between them.

J is TRBJ2-1 and V is TRBV5-1, with 11 positions matching TRBD2. The trim removed 1 base at V and 8 bases at J, leaving 8 bases unmatched. CDR1 is SGHRS and CDR2 is YFSETQ in the germline V gene. This CDR3 contains 16 residues. DNA for the CDR3: TGCGCCAGCAGCTTGCCGCAGGGGACTAGCGGAGATGAGCAGTTCTTC. As protein: CASSLPQGTSGDEQFF.

This rearrangement joins TRBV2 to TRBJ2-7; the match to TRBD2 covers 13 bases. V was clipped by 4 bases and J by 7 bases; unmatched bases: 7. The CDR3 is 15 residues long. Germline CDR1 SNHLY, CDR2 FYNNEI. CDR3 coding DNA: TGTGCCAGCAGTGTGGGACTAGCGGGGTCGGGGGAGCAGTACTTC. Translating it yields CASSVGLAGSGEQYF.

The V call is TRBV29-1, the J call TRBJ2-1; 8 nucleotides line up with TRBD2. Germline V gene lookup returns CDR1 SQVTM and CDR2 ANQGSEA. The CDR3 is 13 amino acids. Germline trimming cut 6 bases from V and 8 bases from J; bases unmatched to any gene: 9. CDR3 loop: CSVGGGTRYEQFF. The DNA for the CDR3 is TGCAGCGTCGGGGGGGGGACCCGCTATGAGCAGTTCTTC.

The CDR3 protein is CASSEGRGRNEKLFF. Here the CDR3 DNA reads TGTGCCAGCAGTGAAGGCAGGGGACGTAATGAAAAACTGTTTTTT. The chain uses TRBV2 and TRBJ1-4; D may be TRBD1 (6 bases). CDR1 SNHLY and CDR2 FYNNEI come from the germline V gene. V was cut by 1 base and J by 4 bases, with 10 bases left in between. This CDR3 comprises 15 residues.

The rearrangement links TRBV28 to TRBJ2-3; 9 positions agree with TRBD1. Germline-derived CDR1 and CDR2 are MDHEN and SYDVKM. V lost 2 bases and J lost 5; bases outside the gene matches: 14. The length of the CDR3 is 18 residues. The CDR3 is CASSLRGQGPFSRDTQYF. The CDR3 coding sequence is TGTGCCAGCAGTTTAAGGGGACAGGGCCCGTTCTCGAGAGATACGCAGTATTTT.

The chain uses TRBV4-2 and TRBJ2-2; TRBD1 agrees at 7 bases. Germline V gene sequence: CDR1 LGHNA, CDR2 YNFKEQ. The CDR3 totals 15 residues. V was clipped by 6 bases and J by 2 bases; unmatched bases: 6. The CDR3 bases are TGTGCCAGCAGTGTGGACAGGCTTAACACCGGGGAGCTGTTTTTT. Its protein is CASSVDRLNTGELFF.

The chain carries TRBV5-1 and TRBJ1-6; D may be TRBD1 (5 bases). The CDR3 contains 15 residues. V was trimmed by 0 bases and J by 4 bases, leaving 8 bases between them. Per the germline V gene, CDR1 is SGHRS and CDR2 is YFSETQ. DNA of the CDR3: TGCGCCAGCAGCTTGGCAGGGATATATAATTCACCCCTCCACTTT. Protein product: CASSLAGIYNSPLHF.

This clone appeared once. This rearrangement joins TRBV5-4 to TRBJ2-2; D may be TRBD2 (5 bases). The germline gives CDR1 SGHNT, CDR2 YYREEE (reference sequence). The CDR3 loop spans 15 amino acids. V lost 3 bases, J lost 5 bases, and 14 bases lay in between. The CDR3 DNA reads TGTGCCAGCAGCTGGGTCGAGGGTTTGACCGGGGAGCTGTTTTTT. This codes for CASSWVEGLTGELFF.

The chain's CDR3 is CASSATGYSGNTIYF. CDR3 coding DNA: TGTGCCAGCTCGGCGACGGGGTATTCGGGAAACACCATATATTTT. The V call is TRBV18, the J call TRBJ1-3; D not resolved. Per germline, CDR1 KGHSH and CDR2 LQKENI. V dropped 6 bases and J dropped 4 bases, with 16 bases sitting between them. There are 15 residues in the CDR3.

The rearrangement uses TRBV7-6 and TRBJ1-4, with 8 bases that match TRBD1. The germline CDR1 and CDR2 sequences are SGHVS and FNYEAQ. The length of the CDR3 is 14 residues. Trimming took 6 bases from V and 3 from J; bases not matched to a gene: 3. The CDR3 region is CASSDRGPNEKLFF. For the CDR3, the DNA is TGTGCCAGCAGTGACAGGGGACCTAATGAAAAACTGTTTTTT.

The chain combines TRBV28 with TRBJ2-3; 7 bases map to TRBD2. The CDR3 is made up of 14 amino acids. From germline, CDR1 is MDHEN and CDR2 SYDVKM. V shed 6 bases, J shed 3 bases, and the junction held 6 bases outside the gene matches. Here the CDR3 DNA reads TGTGCCAGCAGCCCTTGGGGGGGTACAGATACGCAGTATTTT. This sequence encodes CASSPWGGTDTQYF.

The rearrangement uses TRBV27 and TRBJ2-5; TRBD1 matches at 7 bases. The length of the CDR3 is 15 residues. V trimming: 4 bases; J trimming: 1 base; junction bases outside the gene matches: 6. From germline, CDR1 is MNHEY and CDR2 SMNVEV (reference sequence). The chain's CDR3 is CASSSRTGFQETQYF. In DNA, the CDR3 is TGTGCCAGCAGTTCAAGGACAGGTTTCCAAGAGACCCAGTACTTC.

The chain combines TRBV6-4 with TRBJ2-6; no reliable D call. Germline values: CDR1 MRHNA, CDR2 SNTAGT. Trimming stripped 3 bases from V and 0 bases from J, with 3 bases between. This CDR3 has 14 residues. Here the CDR3 reads CASSETSGANVLTF. CDR3 sequence (DNA): TGTGCCAGCAGTGAAACCTCTGGGGCCAACGTCCTGACTTTC.

In this sample, this clone turned up once. The chain links TRBV5-4 to TRBJ1-1; D not certain. CDR1 is SGHNT and CDR2 is YYREEE in the germline V gene (reference sequence). The CDR3 has 14 residues. V gave up 4 bases and J gave up 3 bases, with 13 bases separating them. DNA for the CDR3: TGTGCCAGCAGCGCAGACAACGTGGACACTGAAGCTTTCTTT. Translating it yields CASSADNVDTEAFF.

The chain combines TRBV27 with TRBJ1-2, with unresolved D. V lost 3 bases to trimming and J lost 1 base, with 0 bases between them. CDR1 MNHEY and CDR2 SMNVEV come from the germline V gene (reference sequence). The CDR3 sequence is 11 residues long. CDR3 in amino acids: CASSFNYGYTF. CDR3 DNA sequence: TGTGCCAGCAGTTTTAACTATGGCTACACCTTC.

The chain employs TRBV11-1 and TRBJ2-5; 10 bases map to TRBD2. Germline V lookup: CDR1 SGHAT, CDR2 FQDESV (reference sequence). CDR3 length: 16 residues. Trimming cost V 2 bases and J 4 bases; bases outside gene matches: 7. The CDR3 sequence: CASSLNPASGRETQYF. The CDR3 bases are TGTGCCAGCAGCTTAAACCCGGCTAGCGGGAGAGAGACCCAGTACTTC.

This chain connects TRBV30 to TRBJ1-1; no definite D call. Germline lookup yields CDR1 GTSNPN and CDR2 SVGIG (reference sequence). The CDR3 is made up of 12 amino acids. Trimming shortened V by 2 bases and J by 0 bases, and 4 bases separated the two germline ends. Written as DNA, the CDR3 is TGTGCCTGGAGTCTACTGAACACTGAAGCTTTCTTT. Protein product: CAWSLLNTEAFF.

The chain couples TRBV6-1 to TRBJ2-6; no clear D gene. V lost 0 bases and J lost 0, with 3 bases in between. Germline CDR1 reads MNHNS; CDR2 reads SASEGT. This CDR3 has 15 amino acids. CDR3 bases: TGTGCCAGCAGTGAAGCCAGCTCTGGGGCCAACGTCCTGACTTTC. Encoded protein: CASSEASSGANVLTF.

This chain uses TRBV18 with TRBJ1-2; possible D gene TRBD1, 5 bases. CDR1 and CDR2 (germline): KGHSH, LQKENI. The CDR3 has 14 residues. V was clipped by 3 bases and J by 4 bases, with 12 bases between them. CDR3 in amino acids: CASSPRGQSYGYTF. In DNA form, the CDR3 reads TGTGCCAGCTCACCCCGGGGCCAGAGCTATGGCTACACCTTC.

The J gene is TRBJ2-3, the V gene TRBV19, with TRBD2 identical over 12 bases. Germline assignment: CDR1 LNHDA and CDR2 SQIVND (reference sequence). CDR3 length: 17 residues. V was pared by 4 bases and J by 2 bases, with 7 bases of the junction left unmatched. In nucleotides, the CDR3 is TGTGCCAGTAGTACGACTAGCGGGAGAAGGCCCACAGATACGCAGTATTTT. Protein: CASSTTSGRRPTDTQYF.

The gene calls are TRBV28 and TRBJ2-7, with TRBD2 as a possible D gene (5 bases). Trimming shortened V by 8 bases and J by 2 bases, and 16 bases separated the two germline ends. Germline V gene data show CDR1 as MDHEN and CDR2 as SYDVKM. This CDR3 is 14 amino acids long. The CDR3 spells CASGTSDLAYEQYV. The CDR3 DNA is TGTGCCAGCGGAACCTCGGACTTGGCCTACGAGCAGTACGTC.

The chain employs TRBV7-9 and TRBJ2-7; D assignment may be TRBD1 or TRBD2 (5 bases each). The CDR3 consists of 15 residues. Trimming removed 4 bases at V and 2 bases at J, with 15 bases between. CDR1 SEHNR and CDR2 FQNEAQ come from the germline V gene (reference sequence). CDR3 region: CASSSPGTPTYEQYF. The CDR3, as DNA: TGTGCCAGCAGCTCCCCCGGGACGCCAACCTACGAGCAGTACTTC.

The V and J genes are TRBV6-1 and TRBJ1-5, with D uncertain. This CDR3 is built from 14 residues. V was shortened by 4 bases and J by 4 bases, with 11 bases between the two germline ends. CDR1 and CDR2 from the germline V gene are MNHNS and SASEGT. CDR3 DNA sequence: TGTGCCAGCAGTGGGGTCCTTGGGAATCAGCCCCAGCATTTT. Encoded protein: CASSGVLGNQPQHF.

The chain links TRBV6-1 to TRBJ1-2; TRBD1 matches at 9 bases. The CDR3 loop spans 14 amino acids. The germline V gene encodes CDR1 MNHNS and CDR2 SASEGT. V dropped 7 bases and J dropped 6; count of bases not matched to a gene: 9. The CDR3 DNA follows: TGTGCCAGCACCTGGGACAGGGAATTTAATGGCTACACCTTC. This codes for CASTWDREFNGYTF.